These 16 T cell receptor beta chains originate from one sample sequenced in a study of T cells in women clearing cervical HPV infection. TCRdb keeps only in-frame clones here, not all; method: immunoSEQ multiplex PCR. The sample has around 35,000 clones. The sequenced sample was blood buffy coat. The receptors were sampled from a woman between 18 and 70 years old with a cervical HPV16 infection that either progressed to CIN3+ or cleared (not recorded which).

Regarding this clone: The DNA ends 3 residues before the CDR3 does, and the rest of the CDR3 is filled in from the germline J gene. This chain links TRBV20-1 with TRBJ1-1, with TRBD1 as a possible D gene (5 bases). The germline CDR1 and CDR2 sequences are DFQATT and SNEGSKA (reference sequence). The CDR3 sequence is 12 residues long. V gave up 2 bases and J gave up 3 bases, with 7 bases separating them. The CDR3 protein is CSARQGDTEAFF. The CDR3 DNA, read in part, is TGCAGTGCTAGACAGGGTGACACTGAA.

CDR3 DNA (partial): TGTGCCAGCAGTTCGGACAGGAAACGCTACGAG. Translating gives CASSSDRKRYE. The CDR3 as a whole reads CASSSDRKRYEQYF. The genes are TRBV27 and TRBJ2-7; TRBD1 aligns across 7 bases. The CDR3 end is not reached by the read, which stops 3 residues before it; the germline J gene fills it in. Per the germline V gene, CDR1 is MNHEY and CDR2 is SMNVEV (reference sequence). Trimming removed 4 bases from V and 3 bases from J; junction bases left unmatched: 6. The CDR3 extends over 14 amino acids.

CDR3: CASSPRLIGTQYF. The sequenced part of the CDR3 DNA is TGTGCCAGCAGCCCCCGCTTGATCGGTACG. The gene calls are TRBV9 and TRBJ2-3; D uncertain. The read halts 3 residues ahead of the CDR3 end, with the missing end drawn from the germline J gene. V was pared by 4 bases and J by 8 bases, with 14 bases between. The CDR3 runs 13 residues. CDR1 is SGDLS, CDR2 YYNGEE, per germline.

As for this clone: The missing CDR3 end, 3 residues past where the read stops, is filled in from the germline J gene. The chain is built from TRBV5-1 and TRBJ2-3; 10 nucleotides agree with TRBD1. CDR3 length equals 15 residues. The germline V gene has CDR1 SGHRS and CDR2 YFSETQ. The J segment lost 7 bases and the V segment lost 4 bases, leaving 9 bases of the junction unmatched. The CDR3 is CASSPGTGAQYTQYF. The CDR3 bases that were read are TGCGCCAGCAGCCCCGGGACAGGGGCGCAATATACG.

On this clone: The sequenced fragment ends 3 residues before the CDR3 boundary, so the rest is inferred from the germline J gene. This sequence joins TRBV20-1 and TRBJ2-3, with D hard to call. This CDR3 contains 14 residues. CDR1 DFQATT and CDR2 SNEGSKA come from the germline V gene (reference sequence). The V gene lost 0 bases and the J gene lost 3 bases, with 10 bases spanning the gap. The CDR3 DNA, read in part, is TGCAGTGCTAGAGATTTGGCCGCAACAGATACG. It encodes CSARDLAATDT. Given in full, the CDR3 is CSARDLAATDTQYF.

A remark on this clone: Read sequence stops 3 residues before the CDR3 end, and the germline J gene provides the missing end. The genes are TRBV20-1 and TRBJ1-2, with a possible D match to TRBD1 (5 bases). Per the germline V gene, CDR1 is DFQATT and CDR2 is SNEGSKA (reference sequence). CDR3 length equals 13 residues. V was pared by 5 bases and J by 2 bases, with 12 bases between. The CDR3 sequence is CSADKTANYGYTF. The sequenced CDR3 bases are TGCAGTGCTGATAAGACAGCAAACTATGGC.

As concerns this clone: The CDR3 end is not reached by the read, which stops 3 residues before it; the germline J gene fills it in. The rearrangement uses TRBV18 and TRBJ2-1; perhaps TRBD1 as D (6 bases). V lost 6 bases to trimming and J lost 3 bases, with 18 bases between them. The length of the CDR3 is 16 residues. Germline loops: CDR1 KGHSH, CDR2 LQKENI. The CDR3 here is CASSRGTDDLYNEQFF. The DNA read from the CDR3 is TGTGCCAGCTCTAGGGGGACGGATGACCTCTACAATGAG.

In the case of this clone: The read stops 3 residues short of the end of the CDR3; the missing end is completed from the germline J gene. V and J are TRBV30 and TRBJ2-7; tentatively, D is TRBD1 (5 bases). Between the trimmed V and J ends, which lost 0 bases and 4 bases, there was a span of 13 bases. The CDR3 is 14 residues long. Germline V CDR1 and CDR2: GTSNPN, SVGIG (reference sequence). The CDR3 spells CAWSVVGAEYEQYF. The covered CDR3 bases are TGTGCCTGGAGTGTTGTTGGGGCGGAATACGAG.

As concerns this clone: The read terminates 3 residues before the CDR3 end, so the remaining end is supplied by the germline J gene. The rearrangement joins TRBV24-1 to TRBJ2-7, with a possible D match to TRBD2 (6 bases). This CDR3 is 13 amino acids long. The germline CDR1 and CDR2 sequences are KGHDR and SFDVKD. The V end lost 2 bases, the J end lost 5 bases, and 9 bases lay between the germline ends. CDR3 sequence reads: CATSDSGGNEQYF. CDR3 DNA, as far as it was read: TGTGCCACCAGTGATTCTGGGGGGAACGAG.

Concerning this clone itself: The read halts 3 residues ahead of the CDR3 end, with the missing end drawn from the germline J gene. The chain recombines TRBV7-3 with TRBJ1-2; TRBD1 aligns across 9 bases. J lost 7 bases, V lost 5 bases, and 5 bases had no gene match. Germline CDR1 is SGHTA and CDR2 is FQGTGA. The CDR3 loop spans 13 amino acids. This CDR3 reads CASSTGGAGGYTF. Partial CDR3 DNA: TGTGCCAGCAGCACAGGGGGCGCGGGTGGC.

A word on this clone: Sequencing ends 3 residues short of the CDR3 end; the germline J gene provides the rest. The rearrangement joins TRBV9 to TRBJ2-4, with 14 bases fitting TRBD2. J gave up 7 bases and V 3 bases, and 6 bases lay outside the gene matches. The CDR3 consists of 16 residues. Germline CDR1 SGDLS, CDR2 YYNGEE. The CDR3: CASSAGTSGRMNIQYF. The CDR3 DNA, read in part, is TGTGCCAGCAGCGCCGGGACTAGCGGGAGAATGAACATT.

With regard to this clone: The read gets to within 3 residues of the CDR3 end, and the germline J gene fills in the rest. The V and J genes are TRBV19 and TRBJ2-5; D call uncertain. CDR3 size: 14 residues. Trimming took off 3 bases at V and 2 bases at J, with 10 bases between the two ends. Germline V lookup: CDR1 LNHDA, CDR2 SQIVND (reference sequence). CDR3 sequence reads: CASSIQVLQETQYF. Incomplete CDR3 DNA: TGTGCCAGTAGTATTCAGGTCTTGCAAGAGACC.

Note on this clone: The read terminates 3 residues before the CDR3 end, so the remaining end is supplied by the germline J gene. The chain links TRBV6-2 or TRBV6-3 to TRBJ1-3; maybe TRBD1 (5 bases). The CDR3 length is 14 residues. Germline assignment: CDR1 MNHEY and CDR2 SVGEGT. The chain's CDR3 is CASSYRVSGGEIYF. The DNA read from the CDR3 is TGTGCCAGCAGTTACCGAGTTAGCGGGGGTGAA.

As to this clone: The read terminates 3 residues before the CDR3 end, so the remaining end is supplied by the germline J gene. V gene TRBV30 combines with J gene TRBJ2-1; 8 bases align to TRBD2. The CDR3 consists of 14 residues. The V and J ends lost 3 bases and 7 bases, in that order; junction bases with no gene match: 8. Germline CDR1 GTSNPN, CDR2 SVGIG (reference sequence). CDR3 DNA (partial): TGTGCCTGGAGAGATATAGCGGGAAAGAATGAG. It is translated as CAWRDIAGKNE. The CDR3 reads in full as CAWRDIAGKNEQFF.

CDR3 loop: CASSSQGTNEKLFF. The DNA read from the CDR3 is TGTGCCAGCAGCTCACAGGGAACTAATGAAAAA. The V call is TRBV13, the J call TRBJ1-4; D is perhaps TRBD1 (6 bases). The CDR3 end lies 3 residues beyond the end of the read and is filled in from the germline J gene. Trimming took 4 bases from V and 1 from J, leaving 7 bases between them. CDR1 is PRHDT, CDR2 FYEKMQ, per germline (reference sequence). This CDR3 is built from 14 residues. The full variable domain, its missing parts supplied by reference TRBV13 and TRBJ1-4, is AAGVIQSPRHLIKEKRETATLKCYPIPRHDTVYWYQQGPGQDPQFLISFYEKMQSDKGSIPDRFSAQQFSDYHSELNMSSLELGDSALYFCASSSQGTNEKLFFGSGTQLSVL.

Points on this clone: The CDR3 end lies 3 residues beyond the end of the read and is filled in from the germline J gene. The chain links TRBV28 to TRBJ2-3; a possible D gene is TRBD2 (5 bases). In germline, CDR1 is MDHEN, CDR2 SYDVKM. With 4 bases removed from V and 2 bases from J, the gap between germline ends came to 10 bases. The CDR3 runs to 14 residues. CDR3 DNA, as far as it was read: TGTGCCAGCAGTTCCGCGGGTGTCACAGATACG. It translates to CASSSAGVTDT. The whole CDR3 protein is CASSSAGVTDTQYF.